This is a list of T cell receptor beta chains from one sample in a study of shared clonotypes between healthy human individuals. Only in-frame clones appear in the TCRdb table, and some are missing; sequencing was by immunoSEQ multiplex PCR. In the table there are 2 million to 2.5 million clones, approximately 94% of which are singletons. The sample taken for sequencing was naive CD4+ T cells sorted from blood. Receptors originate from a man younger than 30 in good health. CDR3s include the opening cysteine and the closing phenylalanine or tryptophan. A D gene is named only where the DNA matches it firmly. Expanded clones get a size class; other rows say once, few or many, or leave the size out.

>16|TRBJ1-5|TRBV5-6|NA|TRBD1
CASSPGGGDRNQPQHF
TGTGCCAGCAGCCCAGGGGGAGGGGATAGGAATCAGCCCCAGCATTTT
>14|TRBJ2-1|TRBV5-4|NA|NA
CASSLPTGPNEQFF
TGTGCCAGCAGCTTGCCCACAGGGCCTAATGAGCAGTTCTTC
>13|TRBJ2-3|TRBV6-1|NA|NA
CASREVGADTQYF
TGTGCCAGCAGGGAGGTGGGGGCAGATACGCAGTATTTT
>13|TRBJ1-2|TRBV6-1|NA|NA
CATSRIPDYGYTF
TGTGCCACCAGCAGGATTCCAGATTATGGCTACACCTTC
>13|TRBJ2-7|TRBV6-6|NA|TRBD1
CASSLGTVYEQYF
TGTGCCAGCAGTCTAGGGACAGTCTACGAGCAGTACTTC
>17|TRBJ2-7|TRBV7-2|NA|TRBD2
CASSFLGSGRSSYEQYF
TGTGCCAGCAGTTTCCTTGGTAGCGGGAGGAGCTCCTACGAGCAGTACTTC
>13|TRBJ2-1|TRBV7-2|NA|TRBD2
CASSLKGAGAEFF
TGTGCCAGCAGCTTAAAAGGAGCGGGAGCCGAGTTCTTC
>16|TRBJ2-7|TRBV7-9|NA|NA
CASSFLGGPYSYEQYF
TGTGCCAGCAGTTTTCTCGGGGGGCCCTACTCCTACGAGCAGTACTTC
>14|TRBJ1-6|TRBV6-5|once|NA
CASSYEHYNSPLHF
TGTGCCAGCAGTTACGAACACTATAATTCACCCCTCCACTTT
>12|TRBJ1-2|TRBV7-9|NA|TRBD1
CASSSQGDGYTF
TGTGCCAGCAGCTCCCAGGGGGATGGCTACACCTTC
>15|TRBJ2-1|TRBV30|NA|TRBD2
CAWSVDLAVYNEQFF
TGTGCCTGGAGTGTAGACCTAGCGGTCTACAATGAGCAGTTCTTC
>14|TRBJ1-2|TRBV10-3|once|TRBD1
CAIKEGQVNYGYTF
TGTGCCATCAAAGAGGGACAGGTAAACTATGGCTACACCTTC
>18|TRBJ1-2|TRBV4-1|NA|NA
CASNPGPQGIALEYGYTF
TGCGCCAGCAATCCCGGCCCCCAGGGGATCGCTCTGGAATATGGCTACACCTTC
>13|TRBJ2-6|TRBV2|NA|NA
CASSESGANVLTF
TGTGCCAGCAGTGAGTCTGGGGCCAACGTCCTGACTTTC
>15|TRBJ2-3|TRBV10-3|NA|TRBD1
CAISFGQGDVDTQYF
TGTGCCATCAGCTTCGGACAGGGGGATGTAGATACGCAGTATTTT
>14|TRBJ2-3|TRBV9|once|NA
CASSPNPLADTQYF
TGTGCCAGCAGCCCGAACCCACTAGCAGATACGCAGTATTTT
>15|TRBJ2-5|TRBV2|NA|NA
CASKRESTAQETQYF
TGTGCCAGCAAGAGGGAGTCCACCGCCCAAGAGACCCAGTACTTC
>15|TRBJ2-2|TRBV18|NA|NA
CASSPPGANTGELFF
TGTGCCAGCTCACCTCCGGGGGCCAACACCGGGGAGCTGTTTTTT
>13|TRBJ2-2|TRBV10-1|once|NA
CASSRQAWGELFF
TGCGCCAGCAGCCGACAGGCTTGGGGGGAGCTGTTTTTT
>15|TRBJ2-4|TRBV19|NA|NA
CASSNRGQRRNIQYF
TGTGCCAGTAGCAACCGAGGACAGAGGAGGAACATTCAGTACTTC
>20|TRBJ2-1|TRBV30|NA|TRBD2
CAWSSVQFLGLAGGDDEQFF
TGTGCCTGGAGTTCAGTTCAGTTCCTGGGACTAGCGGGAGGGGATGATGAGCAGTTCTTC
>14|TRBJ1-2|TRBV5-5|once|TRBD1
CASSLPGQGIGYTF
TGTGCCAGCAGCTTACCAGGACAGGGGATCGGCTACACCTTC
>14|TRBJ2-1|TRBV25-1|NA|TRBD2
CASRREGPVDEQFF
TGTGCCAGCAGGCGGGAGGGCCCAGTGGATGAGCAGTTCTTC
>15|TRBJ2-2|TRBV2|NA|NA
CASSPDSVFTGELFF
TGTGCCAGCAGTCCTGACAGCGTCTTCACCGGGGAGCTGTTTTTT
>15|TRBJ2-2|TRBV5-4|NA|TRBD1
CASSTTGSNTGELFF
TGTGCCAGCAGTACGACAGGGTCGAACACCGGGGAGCTGTTTTTT
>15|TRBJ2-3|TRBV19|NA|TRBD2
CASSKTSGITDTQYF
TGTGCCAGTAGTAAAACTAGCGGGATCACAGATACGCAGTATTTT
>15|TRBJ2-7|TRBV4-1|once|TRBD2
CASSRPSGGLYEQYF
TGCGCCAGCAGCCGACCTAGCGGGGGGCTCTACGAGCAGTACTTC
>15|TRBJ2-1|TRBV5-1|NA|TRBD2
CASSPRTSGNNEQFF
TGCGCCAGCAGCCCCCGGACTAGCGGGAACAATGAGCAGTTCTTC
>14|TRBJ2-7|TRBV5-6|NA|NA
CASSLAGEPYEQYF
TGTGCCAGCAGCTTGGCGGGAGAACCCTACGAGCAGTACTTC
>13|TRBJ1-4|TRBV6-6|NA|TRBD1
CASSDRGNEKLFF
TGTGCCAGCAGTGACAGGGGGAATGAAAAACTGTTTTTT
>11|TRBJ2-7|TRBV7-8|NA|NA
CASSVHYEQYF
TGTGCCAGCAGCGTCCACTACGAGCAGTACTTC
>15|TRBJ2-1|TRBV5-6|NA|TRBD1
CASSSTGAPYNEQFF
TGTGCCAGCAGCTCGACAGGGGCGCCGTACAATGAGCAGTTCTTC
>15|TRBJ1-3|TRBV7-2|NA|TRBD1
CASTPGGVDGNTIYF
TGTGCCAGCACCCCAGGGGGGGTGGATGGAAACACCATATATTTT
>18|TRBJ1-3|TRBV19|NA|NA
CASSKGRAGATSGNTIYF
TGTGCCAGTAGCAAAGGAAGGGCGGGGGCTACCTCTGGAAACACCATATATTTT
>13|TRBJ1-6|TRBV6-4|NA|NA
CASSDSRGSPLHF
TGTGCCAGCAGTGACTCGCGGGGTTCACCCCTCCACTTT
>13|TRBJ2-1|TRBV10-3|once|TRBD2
CAIGAGGLDEQFF
TGTGCCATCGGGGCGGGGGGGCTCGATGAGCAGTTCTTC